These 18 T cell receptor beta chains came from one sample sequenced in a study of T cells in localized non-small cell lung cancer. Generated by immunoSEQ multiplex PCR, the TCRdb table keeps only in-frame clones and is missing some. The sample carries approximately 4,200 clones, 30% recorded once. Material: lung tumor tissue, obtained before any cancer treatment. These receptors came from a male donor at least 60 years old with stage I lung adenocarcinoma.

This sequence joins TRBV5-1 and TRBJ1-1; 8 positions match TRBD1. The V gene end was trimmed by 5 bases and the J gene end by 2 bases; junction bases not matched to a gene: 17. The germline gives CDR1 SGHRS, CDR2 YFSETQ. CDR3 length: 18 residues. The CDR3 bases are TGCGCCAGCAGACTGAGACCCCCCGGACAGGGTGAAAACACTGAAGCTTTCTTT. Amino acids: CASRLRPPGQGENTEAFF.

This clone was seen only once. The chain carries TRBV30 and TRBJ1-3; 7 positions agree with TRBD1. CDR3 length equals 14 residues. In germline, CDR1 is GTSNPN, CDR2 SVGIG (reference sequence). The ends lost 2 bases at V and 2 bases at J; junction bases unmatched: 3. Here the CDR3 reads CAWSSQGAGNTIYF. The CDR3 nucleotides read TGTGCCTGGAGTTCGCAGGGGGCTGGAAACACCATATATTTT.

The rearrangement links TRBV5-1 to TRBJ2-3; TRBD2 aligns across 9 bases. The CDR3 length is 16 residues. Germline V gives CDR1 SGHRS, CDR2 YFSETQ. With 0 bases clipped from V and 2 bases from J, the junction kept 4 bases outside the gene matches. As DNA, the CDR3 is TGCGCCAGCAGCTTGGGTGTAGCGGGGGTCACAGATACGCAGTATTTT. Translated: CASSLGVAGVTDTQYF.

The chain joins TRBV19 to TRBJ2-1, with 8 positions matching TRBD2. The CDR3 is 14 residues long. The germline V gene has CDR1 LNHDA and CDR2 SQIVND (reference sequence). Losses at the gene ends were 2 bases for V and 5 bases for J; bases not matched to a gene: 2. The CDR3 loop is CASSIQRGNNEQFF. CDR3 DNA: TGTGCCAGTAGTATACAGCGGGGGAACAATGAGCAGTTCTTC.

This clone is labeled medium-sized. The gene calls are TRBV6-8 and TRBJ2-3; D gene ambiguous. Germline V gene sequence: CDR1 MNHGY, CDR2 SAAAGT. Between the trimmed V and J ends, which lost 0 bases and 1 base, there was a span of 5 bases. The CDR3 spans 14 residues. CDR3 residues: CASSYSTGTDTQYF. The CDR3 DNA reads TGTGCCAGCAGTTACTCGACCGGCACAGATACGCAGTATTTT.

The table lists this clone with a few counts. The chain has TRBV11-3 and TRBJ2-3; 9 bases map to TRBD2. The CDR3 consists of 15 residues. Trimming cost V 5 bases and J 5 bases; bases outside gene matches: 8. The germline V gene has CDR1 SGHNT and CDR2 YENEEA. The CDR3 loop reads CASSRRGGQGDTQYF. The CDR3 coding sequence is TGTGCCAGCAGCCGGCGGGGGGGCCAGGGAGATACGCAGTATTTT.

The chain links TRBV11-3 to TRBJ2-3, with 7 nucleotides matching TRBD2. The V gene end was trimmed by 3 bases and the J gene end by 1 base; junction bases not matched to a gene: 4. The CDR3 is 15 amino acids. Germline values: CDR1 SGHNT, CDR2 YENEEA. Written as DNA, the CDR3 is TGTGCCAGCAGCTTCCAGCGGGGCGGCACAGATACGCAGTATTTT. Translated, it gives CASSFQRGGTDTQYF.

The rearrangement joins TRBV14 to TRBJ1-2; D not resolved. CDR1 and CDR2 (germline): SGHDN, FVKESK. The CDR3 consists of 15 residues. Trimming removed 0 bases from V and 8 bases from J, with 16 bases in between. The CDR3 DNA follows: TGTGCCAGCAGCCAAGACACAGTGCTTAAAGGAGGCTACACCTTC. Protein: CASSQDTVLKGGYTF. The variable domain in full, completed from reference TRBV14 and TRBJ1-2, reads EAGVTQFPSHSVIEKGQTVTLRCDPISGHDNLYWYRRVMGKEIKFLLHFVKESKQDESGMPNNRFLAERTGGTYSTLKVQPAELEDSGVYFCASSQDTVLKGGYTFGSGTRLTVV.

In this sample, this clone turned up a few times. The chain is built from TRBV19 and TRBJ2-2, with D perhaps given as TRBD1 or TRBD2 (5 bases each). V lost 5 bases, J lost 5 bases, and 15 bases lay in between. CDR3 length: 15 amino acids. The germline gives CDR1 LNHDA, CDR2 SQIVND (reference sequence). CDR3 sequence: CASSAGASGTGELFF. CDR3 nucleotide sequence: TGTGCCAGTAGTGCCGGGGCCTCGGGTACCGGGGAGCTGTTTTTT. The whole variable domain, remainder taken from reference TRBV19 and TRBJ2-2, is DGGITQSPKYLFRKEGQNVTLSCEQNLNHDAMYWYRQDPGQGLRLIYYSQIVNDFQKGDIAEGYSVSREKKESFPLTVTSAQKNPTAFYLCASSAGASGTGELFFGEGSRLTVL.

This chain uses TRBV5-1 with TRBJ1-1; unclear D gene. This CDR3 has 14 amino acids. Germline CDR1 reads SGHRS; CDR2 reads YFSETQ. V was shortened by 0 bases and J by 4 bases, with 10 bases between the two germline ends. This CDR3 reads CASSLAPPSTEAFF. CDR3 bases: TGCGCCAGCAGCTTGGCCCCACCGAGCACTGAAGCTTTCTTT.

CDR3 nucleotides: TGTGCCAGCAGAGACAGGGGTCAGTCTCGTGAGCAGTTCTTC. Amino acid sequence: CASRDRGQSREQFF. The V gene is TRBV19, the J gene TRBJ2-1; TRBD1 matches 8 bases. V lost 9 bases to trimming and J lost 9 bases; unmatched junction nucleotides: 13. Germline loops: CDR1 LNHDA, CDR2 SQIVND (reference sequence). The CDR3 extends over 14 amino acids.

This clone has just a few counts. The V gene is TRBV16, the J gene TRBJ1-1, with no clear D. The CDR3 consists of 13 residues. Trimming took off 5 bases at V and 6 bases at J, with 13 bases between the two ends. Germline V gives CDR1 KGHSY, CDR2 FQNENV. CDR3 protein: CASSWGREAEAFF. The CDR3 nucleotides are TGTGCCAGCAGCTGGGGTAGGGAGGCTGAAGCTTTCTTT. Variable domain in full (rest from reference TRBV16 and TRBJ1-1): GEEVAQTPKHLVRGEGQKAKLYCAPIKGHSYVFWYQQVLKNEFKFLISFQNENVFDETGMPKERFSAKCLPNSPCSLEIQATKLEDSAVYFCASSWGREAEAFFGQGTRLTVV.

This rearrangement joins TRBV18 to TRBJ1-6, with 10 bases lining up with TRBD1. The CDR3 runs 14 residues. Trimming took 5 bases from V and 7 from J; bases not matched to a gene: 2. Germline V gene lookup returns CDR1 KGHSH and CDR2 LQKENI. CDR3 nucleotides: TGTGCCAGCTCAGGGACAGGGGTAAATTCACCCCTCCACTTT. Its protein product is CASSGTGVNSPLHF.

The table lists this clone with a count of one. This chain joins TRBV30 and TRBJ1-2; 7 nucleotides agree with TRBD1. The germline V gene encodes CDR1 GTSNPN and CDR2 SVGIG (reference sequence). The CDR3 spans 14 residues. The V segment lost 5 bases and the J segment 4 bases; nucleotides outside the gene matches: 10. CDR3 coding DNA: TGTGCCTGGGACCGTAGGGGGCGCGGCTATGGCTACACCTTC. This sequence encodes CAWDRRGRGYGYTF.

V is TRBV19 and J is TRBJ2-3, with no clear D. V shed 8 bases and J shed 2 bases, with 14 bases lying between them. The CDR3 spans 14 residues. The V gene's germline CDR1 is LNHDA and CDR2 SQIVND (reference sequence). In DNA form, the CDR3 reads TGTGCCAGTGCTTTAGTAGCCCTCACAGATACGCAGTATTTT. This encodes CASALVALTDTQYF. Full variable domain (outside the CDR3, taken from reference TRBV19 and TRBJ2-3): DGGITQSPKYLFRKEGQNVTLSCEQNLNHDAMYWYRQDPGQGLRLIYYSQIVNDFQKGDIAEGYSVSREKKESFPLTVTSAQKNPTAFYLCASALVALTDTQYFGPGTRLTVL.

The chain combines TRBV14 with TRBJ2-7; a possible D gene is TRBD2 (6 bases). CDR3 size: 15 residues. V lost 3 bases, J lost 1 base, and 13 bases lay in between. Germline values: CDR1 SGHDN, CDR2 FVKESK. CDR3 bases: TGTGCCAGCAGCCAGGGGTACCGGGAGTCCTACGAGCAGTACTTC. Protein sequence: CASSQGYRESYEQYF. The full variable domain, rest sourced from reference TRBV14 and TRBJ2-7, is EAGVTQFPSHSVIEKGQTVTLRCDPISGHDNLYWYRRVMGKEIKFLLHFVKESKQDESGMPNNRFLAERTGGTYSTLKVQPAELEDSGVYFCASSQGYRESYEQYFGPGTRLTVT.

In its sample, this clone was seen many times. The chain uses TRBV7-2 and TRBJ1-1, with D possibly matching TRBD1 (6 bases). The CDR3 length is 13 residues. Trimming left V 6 bases short and J 2 bases short, with 10 bases between. Germline lookup yields CDR1 SGHTA and CDR2 FQGNSA. CDR3 nucleotide sequence: TGTGCCAGCAGAACAGGGCTAAACACTGAAGCTTTCTTT. Protein: CASRTGLNTEAFF.

The CDR3 bases are TGTGCCAGTAGTCTAACCCGGGACCCAAAAAAAGGGCAGTTCTTC. Protein sequence: CASSLTRDPKKGQFF. The chain carries TRBV19 and TRBJ2-1; possibly TRBD1 or TRBD2 for D (5 bases each). The germline gives CDR1 LNHDA, CDR2 SQIVND (reference sequence). There are 15 residues in the CDR3. V gave up 5 bases and J gave up 12 bases, with 23 bases separating them.